This entry lists 21 T cell receptor beta chains sequenced from one sample in a study of T cell responses to AZD1222 COVID-19 vaccine. Method: immunoSEQ multiplex PCR; TCRdb's copy keeps in-frame clones and lacks some. The sample includes some 120,000 clones, over 75% seen only once; the top ten take 7.5%. Sequencing used peripheral blood, obtained on day 0 of AZD1222 vaccination. Source of these receptors: an adult in good health.

The chain links TRBV7-2 to TRBJ2-2, with 7 positions matching TRBD1. This CDR3 is 15 amino acids long. The ends lost 4 bases at V and 4 bases at J; junction bases unmatched: 6. Germline CDR1 SGHTA, CDR2 FQGNSA. The DNA of the CDR3 is TGTGCCAGCAGCTCCCGACAGGGTACCACCGGGGAGCTGTTTTTT. Its protein product is CASSSRQGTTGELFF.

This sequence joins TRBV24-1 and TRBJ2-7, with D perhaps TRBD1 or TRBD2 (5 bases each). The V end lost 9 bases, the J end lost 2 bases, and 13 bases lay between the germline ends. CDR1 and CDR2 (germline): KGHDR, SFDVKD. The CDR3 runs 13 residues. CDR3 in DNA: TGTGCCACCGGGGACGGCGATACCTACGAGCAGTACTTC. Protein: CATGDGDTYEQYF.

The chain is built from TRBV15 and TRBJ1-2; D remains unclear. The germline V and J ends were trimmed by 4 bases and 4 bases, with 16 bases remaining between them. The CDR3 has 15 residues. CDR1 is LNHNV, CDR2 YYDKDF, per germline (reference sequence). The CDR3, as DNA: TGTGCCACCAGCACCGATCGAGTGGTTAGCTATGGCTACACCTTC. Translating it yields CATSTDRVVSYGYTF.

V is TRBV6-5 and J is TRBJ1-2; TRBD1 might be the D (5 bases). Germline CDR1 reads MNHEY; CDR2 reads SVGAGI. Trimming pared 6 bases from V and 2 bases from J, leaving 13 bases between. The CDR3 covers 14 residues. The DNA of the CDR3 is TGTGCCAGCAGACGAGGCGGGGGAAACTATGGCTACACCTTC. Protein sequence: CASRRGGGNYGYTF.

This rearrangement joins TRBV9 to TRBJ1-3; D unresolved. Germline-derived CDR1 and CDR2 are SGDLS and YYNGEE. CDR3 size: 15 residues. Trimming left V 3 bases short and J 1 base short, with 11 bases between. The CDR3 nucleotides are TGTGCCAGCAGCGATCAGACCGTTTCTGGAAACACCATATATTTT. Protein: CASSDQTVSGNTIYF. Drawing the rest from reference TRBV9 and TRBJ1-3, the complete variable domain is DSGVTQTPKHLITATGQRVTLRCSPRSGDLSVYWYQQSLDQGLQFLIQYYNGEERAKGNILERFSAQQFPDLHSELNLSSLELGDSALYFCASSDQTVSGNTIYFGEGSWLTVV.

This chain connects TRBV24-1 to TRBJ1-5; a weak D match, TRBD1 (5 bases). The CDR3 is 14 amino acids. With 4 bases removed from V and 4 bases from J, the gap between germline ends came to 10 bases. Germline values: CDR1 KGHDR, CDR2 SFDVKD. CDR3 coding DNA: TGTGCCACCAGTGAGGGGCTCCCGAATCAGCCCCAGCATTTT. This translates into CATSEGLPNQPQHF.

This chain joins TRBV28 and TRBJ1-1; tentatively, D is TRBD1 (5 bases). The CDR3 runs 16 residues. Germline V lookup: CDR1 MDHEN, CDR2 SYDVKM. The V and J ends lost 6 bases and 1 base respectively, with 18 bases between them. The CDR3 nucleotides are TGTGCCAGCAGGTCCTGGGGACCTTTTTCGAACACTGAAGCTTTCTTT. It specifies CASRSWGPFSNTEAFF.

The chain couples TRBV2 to TRBJ1-5; D is ambiguous. Trimming took 7 bases from V and 5 from J, leaving 21 bases between them. The germline V gene has CDR1 SNHLY and CDR2 FYNNEI. The CDR3 is 16 amino acids. The CDR3 region is CASNNLGEFADQPQHF. In DNA, the CDR3 is TGTGCCAGCAATAATTTAGGCGAATTCGCCGATCAGCCCCAGCATTTT.

The chain recombines TRBV5-1 with TRBJ2-3; TRBD2 agrees at 14 bases. The CDR3 spans 16 residues. Trimming at V came to 4 bases and at J to 9 bases, leaving 10 bases not matched to a gene. Germline V CDR1 and CDR2: SGHRS, YFSETQ. The CDR3 DNA follows: TGCGCCAGCAGCCAAGGGGGGACTAGCGGGAGAGGGACGCAGTATTTT. Amino acids: CASSQGGTSGRGTQYF. The full variable domain, with the rest looked up from reference TRBV5-1 and TRBJ2-3, is KAGVTQTPRYLIKTRGQQVTLSCSPISGHRSVSWYQQTPGQGLQFLFEYFSETQRNKGNFPGRFSGRQFSNSRSEMNVSTLELGDSALYLCASSQGGTSGRGTQYFGPGTRLTVL.

The rearrangement joins TRBV28 to TRBJ2-7; 7 bases match TRBD1. This CDR3 region has 13 residues. V lost 3 bases, J lost 4 bases, and 3 bases stayed unmatched. Germline V gene lookup returns CDR1 MDHEN and CDR2 SYDVKM. CDR3 loop: CASSFTGEYEQYF. CDR3 nucleotide sequence: TGTGCCAGCAGTTTTACAGGGGAGTACGAGCAGTACTTC.

This clone was seen only once. The J gene is TRBJ1-4, the V gene TRBV19; TRBD1 aligns across 10 bases. This CDR3 has 13 amino acids. The V gene's germline CDR1 is LNHDA and CDR2 SQIVND (reference sequence). Trimming cost V 6 bases and J 8 bases; bases outside gene matches: 3. The chain's CDR3 is CASSRDRGEKLFF. CDR3 sequence (DNA): TGTGCCAGTAGCCGGGACAGGGGAGAAAAACTGTTTTTT. Filled out from reference TRBV19 and TRBJ1-4, the complete variable domain reads DGGITQSPKYLFRKEGQNVTLSCEQNLNHDAMYWYRQDPGQGLRLIYYSQIVNDFQKGDIAEGYSVSREKKESFPLTVTSAQKNPTAFYLCASSRDRGEKLFFGSGTQLSVL.

This chain joins TRBV3-1 (or the pseudogene TRBV3-2) and TRBJ2-7, with TRBD1 matching over 9 bases. Germline V gives CDR1 LGHDT, CDR2 YNNKEL (reference sequence). The CDR3 totals 13 residues. With 8 bases clipped from V and 6 bases from J, the junction kept 8 bases outside the gene matches. CDR3 region: CASGGQGYLEQYF. The CDR3 DNA sequence: TGTGCCAGCGGGGGACAGGGTTATCTCGAGCAGTACTTC.

This rearrangement joins TRBV27 to TRBJ1-2, with 11 bases identical to TRBD1. V shed 6 bases and J 5 bases; nucleotides not matched to a gene: 5. The CDR3 has 14 amino acids. Germline CDR1 is MNHEY and CDR2 is SMNVEV (reference sequence). The CDR3 bases are TGTGCCAGCAGCCTCGGGACAGGGGGATATGGCTACACCTTC. Translation gives CASSLGTGGYGYTF.

The V call is TRBV18, the J call TRBJ1-1; perhaps TRBD1 as D (6 bases). This CDR3 spans 11 amino acids. In germline, CDR1 is KGHSH, CDR2 LQKENI. V shed 4 bases and J shed 7 bases, with 7 bases lying between them. CDR3 DNA: TGTGCCAGCTCACGGACAGATGAAGCTTTCTTT. Translated, it gives CASSRTDEAFF.

The V gene is TRBV28, the J gene TRBJ2-7; 7 bases match TRBD1. Trimming took 3 bases from V and 3 from J; bases not matched to a gene: 2. Per the germline V gene, CDR1 is MDHEN and CDR2 is SYDVKM. The length of the CDR3 is 13 residues. The CDR3 nucleotides are TGTGCCAGCAGTTTGTACAGGGGCTACGAGCAGTACTTC. Translating it yields CASSLYRGYEQYF.

The gene calls are TRBV28 and TRBJ2-1, with 13 bases identical to TRBD2. The germline CDR1 and CDR2 sequences are MDHEN and SYDVKM. This CDR3 has 18 residues. The V and J ends lost 1 base and 3 bases, in that order; junction bases with no gene match: 6. CDR3 amino acids: CASSLLTSGRFYYNEQFF. For the CDR3, the DNA is TGTGCCAGCAGTTTATTGACTAGCGGGAGGTTTTACTACAATGAGCAGTTCTTC.

Of note for this clone: The sample carries other DNA sequences with the same CDR3. V gene TRBV14 combines with J gene TRBJ1-6; D perhaps matches TRBD1 (6 bases). V lost 5 bases, J lost 7 bases, and 9 bases lay in between. This CDR3 is 13 amino acids long. CDR1 SGHDN and CDR2 FVKESK come from the germline V gene. CDR3 in amino acids: CASSLQGNSPLHF. The CDR3 region has the DNA TGTGCCAGCAGCTTACAGGGAAATTCACCCCTCCACTTT.

The rearrangement uses TRBV7-8 and TRBJ1-5; TRBD1 aligns across 10 bases. The CDR3 extends over 18 amino acids. CDR1 and CDR2 from the germline V gene are SGHVS and FQNEAQ. V lost 3 bases and J lost 6; bases outside the gene matches: 14. This CDR3 reads CASSLTGTGEGWGQPQHF. CDR3 in DNA: TGTGCCAGCAGCTTGACTGGGACAGGGGAAGGATGGGGTCAGCCCCAGCATTTT.

The V gene is TRBV7-6, the J gene TRBJ1-4; D remains ambiguous. Trimming pared 8 bases from V and 5 bases from J, leaving 18 bases between. The CDR3 runs to 15 residues. Germline assignment: CDR1 SGHVS and CDR2 FNYEAQ. The DNA of the CDR3 is TGTGCCAGCGGGGATAGGGTGGCGGGGAATGAAAAACTGTTTTTT. Residues: CASGDRVAGNEKLFF.

The chain joins TRBV5-5 to TRBJ1-5, with D hard to call. V was clipped by 1 base and J by 3 bases, with 11 bases between them. CDR3 length: 15 residues. Germline V gene lookup returns CDR1 SGHKS and CDR2 YYEKEE (reference sequence). The CDR3 here is CASSLSPVYNQPQHF. CDR3 sequence (DNA): TGTGCCAGCAGCTTGTCGCCGGTTTACAATCAGCCCCAGCATTTT.

The chain links TRBV20-1 to TRBJ1-2; the D is unclear. CDR1 is DFQATT and CDR2 is SNEGSKA in the germline V gene (reference sequence). The CDR3 is 14 amino acids. Between the trimmed V and J ends, which lost 3 bases and 2 bases, there was a span of 13 bases. The CDR3 sequence: CSASHRAANYGYTF. The CDR3 coding sequence is TGCAGTGCTAGTCACCGAGCAGCCAACTATGGCTACACCTTC.